This entry features one T cell receptor beta chain sequence. This record comes from a study of preoperative IRX-2 immunotherapy in early breast cancer. TCRdb keeps only in-frame clones here, not all; method: immunoSEQ multiplex PCR. The table shows some 19,000 clones, with roughly 80% occurring only once. This CDR3 comprises 15 residues. The ends lost 2 bases at V and 6 bases at J; junction bases unmatched: 6. CDR1 and CDR2 from the germline V gene are MNHGY and SAAAGT. The treatment is: preoperative locoregional IRX-2 cytokine immunotherapy. This phase Ib study tested locoregional IRX-2 cytokine immunotherapy given before surgery.

This sequence was found in a human donor with breast cancer. This material consisted of lymph node tissue, taken after IRX-2 immunotherapy. The chain links TRBV6-8 to TRBJ2-1; 8 bases map to TRBD2. CDR3: CASSYEGLVSNEQFF. CDR3 DNA: TGTGCCAGCAGTTACGAGGGACTAGTAAGCAATGAGCAGTTCTTC.